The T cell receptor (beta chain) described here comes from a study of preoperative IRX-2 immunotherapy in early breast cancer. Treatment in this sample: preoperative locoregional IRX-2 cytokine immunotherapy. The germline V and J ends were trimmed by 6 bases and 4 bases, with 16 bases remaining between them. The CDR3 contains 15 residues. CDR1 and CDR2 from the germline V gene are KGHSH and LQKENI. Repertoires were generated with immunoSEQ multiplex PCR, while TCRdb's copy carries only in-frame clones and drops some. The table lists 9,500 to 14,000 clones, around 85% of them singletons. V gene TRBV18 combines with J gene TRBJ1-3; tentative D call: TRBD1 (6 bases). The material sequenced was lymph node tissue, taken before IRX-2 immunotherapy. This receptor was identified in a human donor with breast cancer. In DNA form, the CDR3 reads TGTGCCAGCTCCCAGGAGAGGACAGACGGAAACACCATATATTTT. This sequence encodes CASSQERTDGNTIYF.